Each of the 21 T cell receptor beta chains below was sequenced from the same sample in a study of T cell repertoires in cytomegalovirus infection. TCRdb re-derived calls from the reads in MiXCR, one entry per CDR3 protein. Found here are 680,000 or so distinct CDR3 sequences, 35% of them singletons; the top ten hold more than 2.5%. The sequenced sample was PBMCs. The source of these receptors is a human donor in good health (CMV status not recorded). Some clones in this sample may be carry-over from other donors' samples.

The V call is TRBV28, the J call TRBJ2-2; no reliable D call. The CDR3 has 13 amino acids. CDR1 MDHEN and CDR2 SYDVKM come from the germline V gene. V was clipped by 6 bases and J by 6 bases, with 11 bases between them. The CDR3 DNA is TGTGCCAGCAGCTTGACCCCCTCCGGGGAGCTGTTTTTT. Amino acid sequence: CASSLTPSGELFF.

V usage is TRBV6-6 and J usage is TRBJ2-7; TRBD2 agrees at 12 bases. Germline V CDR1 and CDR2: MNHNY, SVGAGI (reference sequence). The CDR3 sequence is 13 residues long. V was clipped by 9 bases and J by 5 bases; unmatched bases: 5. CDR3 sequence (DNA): TGTGCCAGTTCGGGACTAGCGGGCGACGAGCAGTACTTC. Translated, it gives CASSGLAGDEQYF.

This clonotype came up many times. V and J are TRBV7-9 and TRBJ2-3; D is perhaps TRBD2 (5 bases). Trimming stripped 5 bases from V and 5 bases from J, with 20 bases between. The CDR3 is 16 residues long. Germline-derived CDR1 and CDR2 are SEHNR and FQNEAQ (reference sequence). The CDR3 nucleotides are TGTGCCAGCAGCGAACCCCCGGGGTTCAGACGAGATACGCAGTATTTT. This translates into CASSEPPGFRRDTQYF.

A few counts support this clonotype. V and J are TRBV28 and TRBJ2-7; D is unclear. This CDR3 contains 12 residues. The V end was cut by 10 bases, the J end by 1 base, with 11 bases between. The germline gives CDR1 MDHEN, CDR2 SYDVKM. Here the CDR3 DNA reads TGTGCCACGACGGGTGGATCCTACGAGCAGTACTTC. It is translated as CATTGGSYEQYF.

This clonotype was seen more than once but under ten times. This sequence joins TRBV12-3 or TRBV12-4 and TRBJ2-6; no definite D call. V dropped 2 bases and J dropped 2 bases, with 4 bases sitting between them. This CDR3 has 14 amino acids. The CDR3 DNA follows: TGTGCCAGCAGTTTATTCACTGGGGCCAACGTCCTGACTTTC. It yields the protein CASSLFTGANVLTF.

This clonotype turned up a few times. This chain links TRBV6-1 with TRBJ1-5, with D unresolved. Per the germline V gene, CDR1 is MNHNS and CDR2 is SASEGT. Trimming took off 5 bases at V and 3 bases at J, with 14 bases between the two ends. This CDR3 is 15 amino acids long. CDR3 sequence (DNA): TGTGCCAGCAGTCCACTCTTCAGTGCCAATCAGCCCCAGCATTTT. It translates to CASSPLFSANQPQHF.

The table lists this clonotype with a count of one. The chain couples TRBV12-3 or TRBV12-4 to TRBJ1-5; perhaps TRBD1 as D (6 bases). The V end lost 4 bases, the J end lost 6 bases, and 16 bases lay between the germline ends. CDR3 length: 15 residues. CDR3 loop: CASSSTTGISQPQHF. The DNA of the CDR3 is TGTGCCAGCAGTTCAACAACAGGGATTTCTCAGCCCCAGCATTTT.

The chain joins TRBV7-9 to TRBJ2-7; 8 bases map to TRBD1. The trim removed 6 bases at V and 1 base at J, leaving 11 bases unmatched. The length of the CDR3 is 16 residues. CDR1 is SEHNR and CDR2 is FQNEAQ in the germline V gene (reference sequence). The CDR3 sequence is CASSLPGQGASYEQYF. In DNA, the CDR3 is TGTGCCAGCAGTCTCCCGGGGCAGGGGGCATCCTACGAGCAGTACTTC.

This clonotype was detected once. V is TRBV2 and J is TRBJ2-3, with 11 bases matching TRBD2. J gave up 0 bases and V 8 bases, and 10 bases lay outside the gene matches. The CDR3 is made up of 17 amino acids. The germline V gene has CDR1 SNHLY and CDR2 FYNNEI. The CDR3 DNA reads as TGTGCCAGCTTCACTAGCGGGAGCCAGGGGAGCACAGATACGCAGTATTTT. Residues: CASFTSGSQGSTDTQYF. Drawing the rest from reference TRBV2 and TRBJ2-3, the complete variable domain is EPEVTQTPSHQVTQMGQEVILRCVPISNHLYFYWYRQILGQKVEFLVSFYNNEISEKSEIFDDQFSVERPDGSNFTLKIRSTKLEDSAMYFCASFTSGSQGSTDTQYFGPGTRLTVL.

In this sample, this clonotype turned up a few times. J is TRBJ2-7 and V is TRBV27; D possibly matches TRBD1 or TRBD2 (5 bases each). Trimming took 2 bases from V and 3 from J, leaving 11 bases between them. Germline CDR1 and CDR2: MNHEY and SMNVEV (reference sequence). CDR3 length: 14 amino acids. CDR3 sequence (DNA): TGTGCCAGCAGTTTACGATCGGGGCGCTACGAGCAGTACTTC. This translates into CASSLRSGRYEQYF.

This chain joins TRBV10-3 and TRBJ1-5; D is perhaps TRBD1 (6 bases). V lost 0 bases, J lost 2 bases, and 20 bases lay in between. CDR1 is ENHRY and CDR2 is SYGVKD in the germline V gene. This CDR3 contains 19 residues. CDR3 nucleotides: TGTGCCATCAGTGAGTCGGGGCAGCAGGGGTCTTTGGGCAATCAGCCCCAGCATTTT. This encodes CAISESGQQGSLGNQPQHF.

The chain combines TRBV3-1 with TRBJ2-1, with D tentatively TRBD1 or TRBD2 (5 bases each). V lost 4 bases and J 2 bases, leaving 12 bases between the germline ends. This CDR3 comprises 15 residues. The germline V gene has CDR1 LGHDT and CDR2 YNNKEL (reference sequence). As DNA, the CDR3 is TGTGCCAGCAGCCCCCGGGGCGTCACCTACAATGAGCAGTTCTTC. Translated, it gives CASSPRGVTYNEQFF.

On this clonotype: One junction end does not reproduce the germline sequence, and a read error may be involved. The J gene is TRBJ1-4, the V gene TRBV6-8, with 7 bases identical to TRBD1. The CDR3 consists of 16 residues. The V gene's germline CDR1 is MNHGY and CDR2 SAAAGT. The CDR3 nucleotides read TGTGCCAGCAGTAACTCGTGGAGGGGGCCTAATGAAAAACTGTTTTTT. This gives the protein CASSNSWRGPNEKLFF.

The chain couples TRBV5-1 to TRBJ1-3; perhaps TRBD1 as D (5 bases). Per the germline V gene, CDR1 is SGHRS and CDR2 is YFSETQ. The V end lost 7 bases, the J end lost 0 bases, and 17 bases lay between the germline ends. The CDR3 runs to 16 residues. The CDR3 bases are TGCGCCAGCTCCCTAGTCGCGACAGTCTCTGGAAACACCATATATTTT. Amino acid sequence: CASSLVATVSGNTIYF. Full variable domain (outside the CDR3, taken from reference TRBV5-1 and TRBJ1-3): KAGVTQTPRYLIKTRGQQVTLSCSPISGHRSVSWYQQTPGQGLQFLFEYFSETQRNKGNFPGRFSGRQFSNSRSEMNVSTLELGDSALYLCASSLVATVSGNTIYFGEGSWLTVV.

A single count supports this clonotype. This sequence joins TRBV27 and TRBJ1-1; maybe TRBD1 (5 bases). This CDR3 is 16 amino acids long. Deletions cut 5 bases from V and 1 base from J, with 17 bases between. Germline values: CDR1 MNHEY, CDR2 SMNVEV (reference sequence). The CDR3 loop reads CASSPRQLRENTEAFF. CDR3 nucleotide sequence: TGTGCCAGCAGTCCCCGACAGCTCAGGGAGAACACTGAAGCTTTCTTT.

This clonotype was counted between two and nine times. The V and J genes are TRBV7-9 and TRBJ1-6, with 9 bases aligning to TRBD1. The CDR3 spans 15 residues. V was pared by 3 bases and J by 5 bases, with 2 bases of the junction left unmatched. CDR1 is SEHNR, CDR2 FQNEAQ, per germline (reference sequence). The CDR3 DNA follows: TGTGCCAGCAGCTTTTGGGACAGGGATAATTCACCCCTCCACTTT. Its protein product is CASSFWDRDNSPLHF.

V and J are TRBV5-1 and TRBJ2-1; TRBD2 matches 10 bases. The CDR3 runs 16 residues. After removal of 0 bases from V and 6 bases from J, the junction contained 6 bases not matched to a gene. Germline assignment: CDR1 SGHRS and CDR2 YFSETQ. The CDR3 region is CASSLVASGRGNEQFF. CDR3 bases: TGCGCCAGCAGCTTGGTAGCTAGCGGGAGAGGCAATGAGCAGTTCTTC.

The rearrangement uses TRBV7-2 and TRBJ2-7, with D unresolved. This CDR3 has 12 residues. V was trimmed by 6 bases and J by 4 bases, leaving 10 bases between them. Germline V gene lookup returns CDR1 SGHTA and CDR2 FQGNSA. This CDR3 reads CASRALGYEQYF. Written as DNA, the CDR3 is TGTGCCAGCAGGGCCCTGGGTTACGAGCAGTACTTC.

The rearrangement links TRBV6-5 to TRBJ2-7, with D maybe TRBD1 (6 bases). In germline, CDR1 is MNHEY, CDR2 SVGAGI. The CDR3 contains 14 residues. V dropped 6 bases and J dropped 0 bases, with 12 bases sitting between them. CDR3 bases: TGTGCCAGCAGAGGACGGACAGTCTCCTACGAGCAGTACTTC. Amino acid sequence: CASRGRTVSYEQYF.

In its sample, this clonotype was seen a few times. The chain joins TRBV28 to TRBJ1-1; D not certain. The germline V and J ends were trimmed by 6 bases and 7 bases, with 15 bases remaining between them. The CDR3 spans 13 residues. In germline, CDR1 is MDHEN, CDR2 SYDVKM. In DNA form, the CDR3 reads TGTGCCAGCAGCTCCGTCGGGCGCCTTGAAGCTTTCTTT. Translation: CASSSVGRLEAFF.

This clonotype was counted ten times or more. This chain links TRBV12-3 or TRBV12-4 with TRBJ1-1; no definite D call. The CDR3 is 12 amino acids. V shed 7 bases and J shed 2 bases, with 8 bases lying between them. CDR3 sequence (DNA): TGTGCCAGCACAAGAGGTAACACTGAAGCTTTCTTT. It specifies CASTRGNTEAFF.